This entry is about one TCR beta chain. The antigen is undetermined. As originally analysed: Samples ranged from roughly 23,224 to 700,000 TCRs, with a median of around 100,000. TCRdb reprocessed the RACE reads via MiXCR and lists one record per CDR3 protein. Here the V and J calls rest on TCRdb's processing, not on the authors' analysis. The table has 85,000 to 100,000 distinct CDR3 sequences, approximately 13% seen once. As to time point: patch test 1, 2 weeks after DPC sensitization. Treatment of the sample: therapeutic diphenylcyclopropenone sensitization with weekly scalp DPC. The authors extracted total RNA from unfractionated whole blood. V lost 5 bases to trimming and J lost 2 bases; unmatched junction nucleotides: 7. Germline assignment: CDR1 SGHTA and CDR2 FQGNSA. The CDR3 is 15 residues long. This entry comes from a study of human T cells and chemical hapten exposure. Study-wide background: Patches that contained 0.01% DPC were applied to the upper back and read at 6 days. General study findings and limits: Sensitization with DPC brought no change to TCRs above 1 in 1000 in frequency.

The TCR originated in a woman aged 40 to 50 with alopecia areata. Some clones in this sample may be carry-over from other donors' samples. The chain joins TRBV7-2 to TRBJ2-3, with TRBD1 matching 7 bases. The source material was whole blood, sampled in connection with sensitization to the hapten diphenylcyclopropenone (DPC). In nucleotides, the CDR3 is TGTGCCAGCAGCCAAAGACAGGGTTACACAGATACGCAGTATTTT. Residues: CASSQRQGYTDTQYF. The whole variable domain, remainder taken from reference TRBV7-2 and TRBJ2-3, is GAGVSQSPSNKVTEKGKDVELRCDPISGHTALYWYRQSLGQGLEFLIYFQGNSAPDKSGLPSDRFSAERTGGSVSTLTIQRTQQEDSAVYLCASSQRQGYTDTQYFGPGTRLTVL.